This T cell receptor beta chain originates from a study of neoadjuvant anti-PD-1 for oral cavity cancer. Time point reported: after neoadjuvant nivolumab, at surgical resection. These newly diagnosed stage II-IVA oral cavity squamous cell carcinoma patients had no prior systemic or radiation treatment. The data were produced by immunoSEQ multiplex PCR, yet TCRdb's version contains in-frame clones alone and is incomplete. The sample records roughly 13,000 clones, roughly 71% being singletons. This clone was detected only a few times. The antigen remains undetermined. Study findings and constraints: With three patients per group, TCR findings need larger cohorts.

The origin of this receptor is a person between 35 and 79 years old with oral cavity squamous cell carcinoma. Sample: PBMCs, taken after nivolumab (anti-PD-1) treatment.

This CDR3 is CARSLGSNQPQHF. In DNA form, the CDR3 reads TGTGCCAGAAGCTTGGGCAGCAATCAGCCCCAGCATTTT. The chain uses TRBV5-3 and TRBJ1-5, with unresolved D. TRBV5-3 counts as an open reading frame of uncertain function. The V and J ends lost 0 bases and 1 base respectively, with 2 bases between them. This CDR3 comprises 13 residues.